This T cell receptor (beta chain) is from a study of blood T cell repertoires in COVID-19. Looking at the study overall: Specimens from acute and convalescent COVID-19 originated in the United States, Italy and Spain.

Produced via immunoSEQ multiplex PCR; TCRdb's table is partial and in-frame only. This sample has tens of thousands of clones; roughly nine tenths occur once, and the top ten carry 25% to 35%. This CDR3 is built from 18 residues. The V end was cut by 0 bases, the J end by 7 bases, with 22 bases between. Germline values: CDR1 LNHNV, CDR2 YYDKDF (reference sequence). V usage is TRBV15 and J usage is TRBJ1-5; D uncertain. The clonotype originates from a man older than 75 with acute or convalescent COVID-19. Sequencing used peripheral blood. The DNA for the CDR3 is TGTGCCACCAGCAGAGATTTGGTAAACAGAAGAGGGTACCAGCCCCAGCATTTT. This encodes CATSRDLVNRRGYQPQHF.